This TCR beta chain originates from a study of T cell changes during pregnancy in multiple sclerosis. CDR1 and CDR2 from the germline V gene are SEHNR and FQNEAQ (reference sequence). The CDR3 length is 12 residues. Trimming left V 5 bases short and J 5 bases short, with 10 bases between. Sequenced by immunoSEQ multiplex PCR; TCRdb stores in-frame clones only, minus some. The top ten hold about 1.8% of the sample, which has about 56,000 clones, around nine tenths seen once. This specimen consisted of peripheral blood, obtained after pregnancy. This chain connects TRBV7-9 to TRBJ2-7; D gene uncertain. This clonotype was sampled from a female donor with multiple sclerosis, enrolled in a pregnancy study. The CDR3 sequence is CASSVVRDEQYF. For the CDR3, the DNA is TGTGCCAGCAGCGTTGTTCGGGACGAGCAGTACTTC. Looking up the rest from reference TRBV7-9 and TRBJ2-7 gives the full variable domain: DTGVSQNPRHKITKRGQNVTFRCDPISEHNRLYWYRQTLGQGPEFLTYFQNEAQLEKSRLLSDRFSAERPKGSFSTLEIQRTEQGDSAMYLCASSVVRDEQYFGPGTRLTVT.